The 27 T cell receptor beta chains in this list originate from one sample, sequenced in a study of blood T cells in healthy people across ages. Through a sample-barcoded 5' primer and a J-beta primer mix, a second PCR was run for roughly 6 to 12 cycles. TCRdb analysed the 5' RACE reads with MiXCR anew, one entry per CDR3 protein. The sample holds around 520,000 distinct CDR3 sequences; about 28% are singletons and the top ten take 3% to 4.5%. These same data were also listed under a study on T cells of mothers and their children.

Sequenced input: blood. Receptors were obtained from a boy aged 2 to 10 in good health.

This clonotype was counted only a few times. The chain recombines TRBV30 with TRBJ1-2; D might be TRBD1 (5 bases). Germline assignment: CDR1 GTSNPN and CDR2 SVGIG (reference sequence). The CDR3 loop spans 11 amino acids. Trimming left V 2 bases short and J 8 bases short, with 9 bases between. The CDR3 region is CAWSQGYGYTF. The CDR3 DNA reads as TGTGCCTGGAGTCAGGGATACGGCTACACCTTC.

This chain connects TRBV19 to TRBJ2-7; D remains ambiguous. V shed 3 bases and J shed 6 bases, with 12 bases lying between them. CDR3 length: 13 residues. Germline values: CDR1 LNHDA, CDR2 SQIVND (reference sequence). The CDR3 here is CASSMSGASEQYF. CDR3 sequence (DNA): TGTGCCAGTAGTATGTCTGGAGCATCCGAGCAGTACTTC.

The chain employs TRBV20-1 and TRBJ1-1, with 7 bases matching TRBD1. Unmatched junction bases numbered 10, after V lost 8 bases and J lost 1 base. This CDR3 has 14 residues. In germline, CDR1 is DFQATT, CDR2 SNEGSKA (reference sequence). The CDR3 loop reads CSTELTGWNTEAFF. The CDR3 DNA reads TGCAGTACCGAACTGACAGGGTGGAACACTGAAGCTTTCTTT.

As concerns this clonotype: Because the CDR3 is missing its conserved closing phenylalanine or tryptophan, this is likely a read error. The chain links TRBV25-1 to TRBJ1-1; possible D gene TRBD1, 5 bases. V was pared by 1 base and J by 8 bases, with 11 bases between. Germline V gives CDR1 MGHDK, CDR2 SYGVNS. There are 13 residues in the CDR3. The DNA for the CDR3 is TGTGCCAGCAGTGAATCCGGGGGACTCGAAGCTTTCTCT. It yields the protein CASSESGGLEAFS.

The table lists this clonotype with a few counts. J is TRBJ2-5 and V is TRBV7-7; D is possibly TRBD1 (5 bases). V dropped 4 bases and J dropped 3 bases, with 15 bases sitting between them. Germline values: CDR1 SSHAT, CDR2 FNYEAQ (reference sequence). This CDR3 contains 15 residues. In DNA, the CDR3 is TGTGCCAGCAGCTCGTACAGAGACAGAGAAGAGACCCAGTACTTC. As protein: CASSSYRDREETQYF.

The CDR3 loop reads CSAREPEGPETQYF. Written as DNA, the CDR3 is TGCAGTGCTAGAGAGCCCGAGGGCCCCGAGACCCAGTACTTC. The rearrangement uses TRBV20-1 and TRBJ2-5, with D possibly matching TRBD2 (5 bases). Trimming took 0 bases from V and 5 from J, leaving 13 bases between them. This CDR3 is 14 amino acids long. Per germline, CDR1 DFQATT and CDR2 SNEGSKA (reference sequence).

This clonotype showed up just a few times. CDR3 protein: CASSQDWRSAQGRPNEQFF. In DNA, the CDR3 is TGTGCCAGCAGCCAAGATTGGAGAAGTGCGCAGGGGAGGCCAAATGAGCAGTTCTTC. The chain is built from TRBV4-2 and TRBJ2-1; D possibly matches TRBD1 or TRBD2 (6 bases each). Trimming shortened V by 0 bases and J by 7 bases, and 25 bases separated the two germline ends. The CDR3 has 19 amino acids. Germline V CDR1 and CDR2: LGHNA, YNFKEQ.

V is TRBV6-5 and J is TRBJ1-2; D possibly corresponds to TRBD1 (6 bases). CDR1 is MNHEY, CDR2 SVGAGI, per germline. V lost 2 bases and J 5 bases, leaving 9 bases between the germline ends. The CDR3 is 13 amino acids. CDR3 residues: CASSYRQDYGYTF. CDR3 DNA sequence: TGTGCCAGCAGTTACAGACAGGATTATGGCTACACCTTC.

The gene calls are TRBV3-1 and TRBJ2-6; D might be TRBD1 (6 bases). In germline, CDR1 is LGHDT, CDR2 YNNKEL (reference sequence). The CDR3 spans 16 residues. V lost 7 bases and J lost 1, with 14 bases in between. CDR3 sequence: CASNSLTGSGANVLTF. Written as DNA, the CDR3 is TGTGCCAGCAACTCCCTAACAGGGTCTGGGGCCAACGTCCTGACTTTC.

The CDR3 bases are TGCAGCGCACGCCGGGACAGGGCCTACACAGATACGCAGTATTTT. Translation: CSARRDRAYTDTQYF. The genes are TRBV29-1 and TRBJ2-3, with 9 bases identical to TRBD1. CDR1 and CDR2 (germline): SQVTM, ANQGSEA. The CDR3 extends over 15 amino acids. The V and J ends lost 7 bases and 2 bases, in that order; junction bases with no gene match: 10.

The genes are TRBV5-1 and TRBJ2-5; 7 positions agree with TRBD2. Germline CDR1 and CDR2: SGHRS and YFSETQ. The trim removed 1 base at V and 4 bases at J, leaving 13 bases unmatched. The CDR3 loop spans 17 amino acids. The CDR3 loop reads CASSLLSLGGSRETQYF. Written as DNA, the CDR3 is TGCGCCAGCAGCTTGTTAAGTCTTGGCGGGAGTAGAGAGACCCAGTACTTC.

This clonotype turned up a few times. The chain uses TRBV12-3 or TRBV12-4 and TRBJ1-5, with 8 bases matching TRBD1. The CDR3 is 15 amino acids. After removal of 4 bases from V and 5 bases from J, the junction contained 7 bases not matched to a gene. In DNA, the CDR3 is TGTGCCAGCAGTTCCCAGGGGGCGAGGGATCAGCCCCAGCATTTT. This gives the protein CASSSQGARDQPQHF.

This clonotype was counted only a few times. The gene calls are TRBV29-1 and TRBJ2-3; no firm D call. This CDR3 has 13 residues. Germline V gene sequence: CDR1 SQVTM, CDR2 ANQGSEA. Trimming stripped 2 bases from V and 2 bases from J, with 8 bases between. As DNA, the CDR3 is TGCAGCGTTGAAATCACCCTCACAGATACGCAGTATTTT. It codes for CSVEITLTDTQYF.

This clonotype was detected a few times. The chain couples TRBV2 to TRBJ2-5, with D perhaps matching TRBD1 (5 bases). From germline, CDR1 is SNHLY and CDR2 FYNNEI. The CDR3 loop spans 13 amino acids. Trimming shortened V by 5 bases and J by 4 bases, and 11 bases separated the two germline ends. The CDR3 spells CASSSGNPETQYF. CDR3 nucleotides: TGTGCCAGCAGTTCAGGGAACCCAGAGACCCAGTACTTC.

This clonotype has more than one count but fewer than ten. The chain has TRBV12-1 and TRBJ2-5; TRBD2, as called in the table, went unchecked against the DNA. The end of the DNA fits TRBJ2-7 better, so the J call may be wrong. TRBV12-1 represents a pseudogene. CDR3 size: 19 residues. CDR3 amino acids: CASSFPGLAGVFTSYEQYF. CDR3 nucleotides: TGTGCCAGCAGCTTTCCGGGACTAGCGGGAGTTTTTACTTCCTACGAGCAGTACTTC.

This clonotype occurred a few times. The V gene is TRBV7-8, the J gene TRBJ2-1; 9 bases are shared with TRBD2. After removal of 2 bases from V and 2 bases from J, the junction contained 4 bases not matched to a gene. CDR1 SGHVS and CDR2 FQNEAQ come from the germline V gene. The CDR3 is 16 amino acids. CDR3 sequence: CASSLSASGTYNEQFF. In nucleotides, the CDR3 is TGTGCCAGCAGCTTATCCGCTAGCGGGACCTACAATGAGCAGTTCTTC. The whole variable domain, filled in from reference TRBV7-8 and TRBJ2-1, reads GAGVSQSPRYKVAKRGQDVALRCDPISGHVSLFWYQQALGQGPEFLTYFQNEAQLDKSGLPSDRFFAERPEGSVSTLKIQRTQQEDSAVYLCASSLSASGTYNEQFFGPGTRLTVL.

This clonotype was counted only a few times. The V call is TRBV21-1, the J call TRBJ2-5; the table's D call of TRBD1 was not tested on the DNA. TRBV21-1 is flagged as a pseudogene. This CDR3 spans 14 amino acids. The CDR3 DNA sequence: TGTGCCGCACGGGACCCCAGGGGCCAAGAGACCCAGTACTTC. Its protein is CAARDPRGQETQYF.

The chain carries TRBV6-2 or TRBV6-3 and TRBJ2-5; TRBD2 might be the D (5 bases). CDR1 is MNHEY and CDR2 is SVGEGT in the germline V gene. The CDR3 contains 18 residues. V shed 3 bases and J shed 3 bases, with 23 bases lying between them. The CDR3 sequence is CASSYDIVALHGKETQYF. In DNA form, the CDR3 reads TGTGCCAGCAGTTATGACATCGTCGCACTCCACGGGAAAGAGACCCAGTACTTC.

This clonotype came up many times. The chain joins TRBV3-1 to TRBJ2-7, with a possible D match to TRBD2 (5 bases). Trimming cost V 4 bases and J 2 bases, with 12 bases left between them. Germline lookup yields CDR1 LGHDT and CDR2 YNNKEL (reference sequence). CDR3 size: 14 residues. The CDR3 spells CASSPRTRTYEQYF. In DNA form, the CDR3 reads TGTGCCAGCAGCCCAAGGACTCGAACCTACGAGCAGTACTTC.

This clonotype was seen only a few times. The chain combines TRBV15 with TRBJ1-3; D is undetermined. Trimming stripped 3 bases from V and 2 bases from J, with 11 bases between. The germline CDR1 and CDR2 sequences are LNHNV and YYDKDF (reference sequence). The CDR3 has 15 amino acids. In DNA, the CDR3 is TGTGCCACCAGCAGCGCATCAAGGGCTGGAAACACCATATATTTT. Protein: CATSSASRAGNTIYF.

This chain joins TRBV7-2 and TRBJ2-2, with D perhaps TRBD1 (6 bases). V was clipped by 3 bases and J by 5 bases, with 10 bases between them. CDR1 is SGHTA and CDR2 is FQGNSA in the germline V gene. The CDR3 has 14 residues. CDR3 region: CASSLTGGTGELFF. Written as DNA, the CDR3 is TGTGCCAGCAGCTTGACAGGTGGAACCGGGGAGCTGTTTTTT. Together with reference TRBV7-2 and TRBJ2-2, the CDR3 gives the full variable domain: GAGVSQSPSNKVTEKGKDVELRCDPISGHTALYWYRQSLGQGLEFLIYFQGNSAPDKSGLPSDRFSAERTGGSVSTLTIQRTQQEDSAVYLCASSLTGGTGELFFGEGSRLTVL.

This clonotype showed up just a few times. The chain has TRBV6-2 or TRBV6-3 and TRBJ2-5, with TRBD2 matching over 9 bases. Germline V lookup: CDR1 MNHEY, CDR2 SVGEGT. The CDR3 is made up of 16 amino acids. Unmatched junction bases numbered 9, after V lost 6 bases and J lost 1 base. CDR3 region: CASSRGLANLQETQYF. The CDR3 DNA follows: TGTGCCAGCAGCCGAGGACTAGCGAACCTCCAAGAGACCCAGTACTTC.

This sequence joins TRBV19 and TRBJ2-4, with D perhaps matching TRBD2 (5 bases). V gave up 3 bases and J gave up 2 bases, with 14 bases separating them. This CDR3 spans 16 amino acids. In germline, CDR1 is LNHDA, CDR2 SQIVND (reference sequence). The CDR3 region is CASSISVGVTKNIQYF. For the CDR3, the DNA is TGTGCCAGTAGTATCTCCGTGGGAGTTACCAAAAACATTCAGTACTTC.

This clonotype was found a few times. The chain recombines TRBV10-3 with TRBJ1-2; the D gene is possibly TRBD1 (6 bases). Germline lookup yields CDR1 ENHRY and CDR2 SYGVKD. The germline V and J ends were trimmed by 9 bases and 3 bases, with 17 bases remaining between them. The CDR3 spans 14 residues. CDR3 in DNA: TGTGCCATTCGGACAGCTGGTGCGGACTATGGCTACACCTTC. This gives the protein CAIRTAGADYGYTF.

The chain is built from TRBV29-1 and TRBJ1-2, with 9 bases fitting TRBD1. Germline CDR1 and CDR2: SQVTM and ANQGSEA. This CDR3 contains 13 residues. With V trimmed by 6 bases and J by 2 bases, 4 bases remained unmatched. The CDR3 DNA reads as TGCAGCGTCCCACAGGGGGCAAACTATGGCTACACCTTC. It encodes CSVPQGANYGYTF.

This rearrangement joins TRBV3-1 to TRBJ2-2; 7 bases map to TRBD2. J gave up 7 bases and V 0 bases, and 8 bases lay outside the gene matches. The germline V gene encodes CDR1 LGHDT and CDR2 YNNKEL (reference sequence). CDR3 size: 16 residues. The chain's CDR3 is CASSQDGLEYSGELFF. In DNA form, the CDR3 reads TGTGCCAGCAGCCAAGACGGACTAGAGTACAGCGGGGAGCTGTTTTTT.

V usage is TRBV12-3 or TRBV12-4 and J usage is TRBJ2-7, with D unclear. There are 12 residues in the CDR3. V lost 2 bases and J lost 3, with 5 bases in between. CDR3 nucleotide sequence: TGTGCCAGCAGTTTAAGTTACTACGAGCAGTACTTC. Protein: CASSLSYYEQYF.